The next 31 T cell receptor beta chains were all read from a single sample in a study of CD8+ T cells in alopecia areata. Sample treatment: oral pan-JAK inhibitor, 5-10 mg twice daily. Sequencing relied on a cDNA template that was reverse transcribed from extracted RNA. Sequenced by immunoSEQ multiplex PCR; TCRdb stores in-frame clones only, minus some. This table has about 200,000 clones, roughly two fifths appearing once. Sequencing used CD4+ T cells sorted from blood, obtained at roughly week 30, from a patient treated with tofacitinib. These receptors were obtained from a human donor with alopecia areata.

This clone was detected only a few times. The V call is TRBV19, the J call TRBJ2-1; D is perhaps TRBD1 (5 bases). CDR3 length: 13 amino acids. Germline V gene data show CDR1 as LNHDA and CDR2 as SQIVND (reference sequence). V shed 4 bases and J shed 8 bases, with 12 bases lying between them. This CDR3 reads CASSNRIGDEQFF. The CDR3 coding sequence is TGTGCCAGTAGTAACCGAATAGGGGATGAGCAGTTCTTC.

The gene calls are TRBV2 and TRBJ2-3, with 15 bases aligning to TRBD2. This CDR3 has 17 amino acids. Trimming removed 4 bases from V and 0 bases from J; junction bases left unmatched: 2. Germline CDR1 is SNHLY and CDR2 is FYNNEI. The chain's CDR3 is CASSGTSGGVSTDTQYF. CDR3 sequence (DNA): TGTGCCAGCAGTGGGACTAGCGGGGGGGTAAGCACAGATACGCAGTATTTT.

V is TRBV18 and J is TRBJ1-2; D is perhaps TRBD1 (5 bases). The CDR3 loop spans 15 amino acids. Germline V CDR1 and CDR2: KGHSH, LQKENI. Trimming pared 3 bases from V and 0 bases from J, leaving 11 bases between. CDR3 sequence reads: CASSPRDSANYGYTF. The DNA for the CDR3 is TGTGCCAGCTCACCTCGGGACTCCGCTAACTATGGCTACACCTTC.

This sequence joins TRBV14 and TRBJ1-2; D not certain. Germline CDR1 is SGHDN and CDR2 is FVKESK. The CDR3 sequence is 12 residues long. Between the trimmed V and J ends, which lost 4 bases and 2 bases, there was a span of 5 bases. This CDR3 reads CASSPQNYGYTF. CDR3 nucleotides: TGTGCCAGCAGCCCACAGAACTATGGCTACACCTTC.

The rearrangement uses TRBV7-9 and TRBJ2-7; 7 bases line up with TRBD1. CDR3 length: 13 residues. Germline lookup yields CDR1 SEHNR and CDR2 FQNEAQ (reference sequence). J gave up 5 bases and V 0 bases, and 1 base lay outside the gene matches. CDR3 in amino acids: CASSLAGTDEQYF. DNA for the CDR3: TGTGCCAGCAGCTTAGCGGGGACAGACGAGCAGTACTTC.

This clone was counted only a few times. The chain combines TRBV30 with TRBJ1-1, with 11 bases fitting TRBD1. This CDR3 has 16 residues. After removal of 0 bases from V and 5 bases from J, the junction contained 8 bases not matched to a gene. CDR1 is GTSNPN, CDR2 SVGIG, per germline (reference sequence). The CDR3 DNA reads TGTGCCTGGAGTGTCCCGGGACAGGGGGTTGGTACTGAAGCTTTCTTT. Amino acid sequence: CAWSVPGQGVGTEAFF.

In this sample, this clone turned up many times. The gene calls are TRBV6-1 and TRBJ2-3, with 8 bases lining up with TRBD2. Trimming cost V 8 bases and J 5 bases; bases outside gene matches: 12. This CDR3 spans 15 amino acids. Germline V gene data show CDR1 as MNHNS and CDR2 as SASEGT. CDR3 sequence reads: CASPPVAGKGDTQYF. Written as DNA, the CDR3 is TGTGCCAGCCCCCCGGTAGCGGGGAAAGGAGATACGCAGTATTTT.

Regarding this clone: The sample holds other DNA sequences that translate to the same CDR3. V gene TRBV5-1 combines with J gene TRBJ2-6; D uncertain. CDR3 length equals 14 residues. V lost 0 bases and J lost 1, with 2 bases in between. Germline V gene sequence: CDR1 SGHRS, CDR2 YFSETQ. The CDR3 nucleotides are TGCGCCAGCAGCTTGGGATCTGGGGCCAACGTCCTGACTTTC. It yields the protein CASSLGSGANVLTF. The full variable domain, with the rest looked up from reference TRBV5-1 and TRBJ2-6, is KAGVTQTPRYLIKTRGQQVTLSCSPISGHRSVSWYQQTPGQGLQFLFEYFSETQRNKGNFPGRFSGRQFSNSRSEMNVSTLELGDSALYLCASSLGSGANVLTFGAGSRLTVL.

V gene TRBV5-1 combines with J gene TRBJ2-5, with D perhaps TRBD2 (6 bases). Germline V lookup: CDR1 SGHRS, CDR2 YFSETQ. The germline V and J ends were trimmed by 5 bases and 5 bases, with 16 bases remaining between them. This CDR3 is 14 amino acids long. The CDR3 bases are TGCGCCAGCAGATGGGGTCGCGGGGAGGAGACCCAGTACTTC. Its protein product is CASRWGRGEETQYF.

V gene TRBV2 combines with J gene TRBJ2-5; D is perhaps TRBD1 (7 bases). The CDR3 runs 15 residues. Per germline, CDR1 SNHLY and CDR2 FYNNEI. Deletions cut 8 bases from V and 1 base from J, with 17 bases between. The CDR3 DNA reads TGTGCCAGCTCAGTTGGCGGGACAGCCCAAGAGACCCAGTACTTC. Translated, it gives CASSVGGTAQETQYF.

The chain recombines TRBV7-2 with TRBJ2-2; the D gene could be TRBD1 or TRBD2 (5 bases each). This CDR3 contains 15 residues. Germline values: CDR1 SGHTA, CDR2 FQGNSA. V lost 5 bases to trimming and J lost 4 bases, with 14 bases between them. CDR3 nucleotide sequence: TGTGCCAGCAGCCCCCAGGGCGGGTTCACCGGGGAGCTGTTTTTT. It specifies CASSPQGGFTGELFF.

CDR3 sequence: CASSLGQPAKLFF. CDR3 coding DNA: TGTGCCAGCAGCTTAGGGCAGCCGGCAAAACTGTTTTTT. The V call is TRBV7-3, the J call TRBJ1-4; D is uncertain. The germline CDR1 and CDR2 sequences are SGHTA and FQGTGA. The V end lost 2 bases, the J end lost 10 bases, and 11 bases lay between the germline ends. The CDR3 contains 13 residues.

The chain carries TRBV25-1 and TRBJ2-6; TRBD1 is a possible D gene (5 bases). V lost 2 bases to trimming and J lost 1 base, with 6 bases between them. CDR1 and CDR2 (germline): MGHDK, SYGVNS. The CDR3 has 15 residues. In nucleotides, the CDR3 is TGTGCCAGCAGTGAAGCAGGGTCTGGGGCCAACGTCCTGACTTTC. It codes for CASSEAGSGANVLTF.

Written as DNA, the CDR3 is TGTGCCAGCAGCGGGACAGGGGTCACTGAAGCTTTCTTT. Translating gives CASSGTGVTEAFF. V is TRBV25-1 and J is TRBJ1-1; TRBD1 aligns across 10 bases. There are 13 residues in the CDR3. V dropped 6 bases and J dropped 4; count of bases not matched to a gene: 2. CDR1 and CDR2 from the germline V gene are MGHDK and SYGVNS.

The sample holds a few counts of this clone. The chain recombines TRBV19 with TRBJ1-1; 10 bases align to TRBD1. Trimming removed 8 bases from V and 3 bases from J; junction bases left unmatched: 9. CDR1 is LNHDA, CDR2 SQIVND, per germline (reference sequence). CDR3 length: 15 amino acids. The CDR3 DNA is TGTGCCAGTTCGGACAGGGGGGATCGTTACACTGAAGCTTTCTTT. Translation: CASSDRGDRYTEAFF.

The V gene is TRBV29-1, the J gene TRBJ2-3; TRBD2 agrees at 9 bases. The trim removed 5 bases at V and 5 bases at J, leaving 8 bases unmatched. The CDR3 has 14 amino acids. From germline, CDR1 is SQVTM and CDR2 ANQGSEA. CDR3 loop: CSVRGGRGVDTQYF. DNA for the CDR3: TGCAGCGTTCGTGGCGGGAGGGGTGTAGATACGCAGTATTTT.

The chain uses TRBV28 and TRBJ2-4, with 9 bases identical to TRBD2. CDR3 length: 17 residues. The junction had 8 bases not matched to a gene; V was cut back by 4 bases and J by 1 base. Germline V gene lookup returns CDR1 MDHEN and CDR2 SYDVKM. The CDR3 DNA follows: TGTGCCAGCAGTTCCCCTGGGAGCGGGGGGGCCAAAAACATTCAGTACTTC. As protein: CASSSPGSGGAKNIQYF.

The chain recombines TRBV6-1 with TRBJ1-5; TRBD1 aligns across 9 bases. The CDR3 sequence is 15 residues long. The germline gives CDR1 MNHNS, CDR2 SASEGT. The J segment lost 3 bases and the V segment lost 8 bases, leaving 8 bases of the junction unmatched. The CDR3, as DNA: TGTGCCAGCGAGACCGGGACAGGGTACAATCAGCCCCAGCATTTT. It codes for CASETGTGYNQPQHF.

The chain has TRBV2 and TRBJ1-5; D gene ambiguous. Trimming took off 5 bases at V and 1 base at J, with 6 bases between the two ends. CDR1 and CDR2 from the germline V gene are SNHLY and FYNNEI. This CDR3 spans 13 amino acids. The CDR3 DNA reads as TGTGCCAGCAGTCCAGGAAGCAATCAGCCCCAGCATTTT. Residues: CASSPGSNQPQHF.

This clone came up a few times. The chain couples TRBV5-1 to TRBJ2-7; D is ambiguous. CDR1 SGHRS and CDR2 YFSETQ come from the germline V gene. Trimming removed 4 bases at V and 4 bases at J, with 6 bases between. This CDR3 comprises 11 residues. In DNA, the CDR3 is TGCGCCAGCAGCGCTGGGTACGAGCAGTACTTC. As protein: CASSAGYEQYF.

This clone has more than one count but fewer than ten. J is TRBJ2-1 and V is TRBV4-1, with a tentative D call TRBD2 (5 bases). Germline V gives CDR1 MGHRA, CDR2 YSYEKL. The CDR3 runs to 15 residues. The V end lost 6 bases, the J end lost 0 bases, and 12 bases lay between the germline ends. The DNA for the CDR3 is TGCGCCAGCAGATCTATGGGGAGCTCCTACAATGAGCAGTTCTTC. Encoded protein: CASRSMGSSYNEQFF.

The chain couples TRBV4-1 to TRBJ2-3, with D unclear. CDR1 MGHRA and CDR2 YSYEKL come from the germline V gene. The CDR3 totals 12 residues. V was clipped by 0 bases and J by 9 bases, with 7 bases between them. The CDR3 reads CASSQDWKTQYF. As DNA, the CDR3 is TGCGCCAGCAGCCAAGATTGGAAAACGCAGTATTTT.

The rearrangement joins TRBV5-1 to TRBJ2-6; tentatively, D is TRBD2 (5 bases). Germline V gene lookup returns CDR1 SGHRS and CDR2 YFSETQ. CDR3 size: 17 residues. V was pared by 0 bases and J by 0 bases, with 10 bases between. The CDR3 DNA reads TGCGCCAGCAGCTTGGCCCCGGGGAACTCTGGGGCCAACGTCCTGACTTTC. It specifies CASSLAPGNSGANVLTF.

A few counts support this clone. This chain connects TRBV29-1 to TRBJ1-1, with D uncertain. CDR3 length: 11 amino acids. The germline V gene encodes CDR1 SQVTM and CDR2 ANQGSEA. The CDR3 DNA reads as TGCTTTGCGGCTATGAACACTGAAGCTTTCTTT. Protein: CFAAMNTEAFF.

The V and J genes are TRBV4-3 and TRBJ1-2, with 8 bases fitting TRBD1. Losses at the gene ends were 0 bases for V and 6 bases for J; bases not matched to a gene: 9. CDR1 and CDR2 (germline): LGHNA, YSLEER. CDR3 length equals 16 residues. CDR3 in amino acids: CASSQDWTGRWDGYTF. The CDR3 DNA follows: TGCGCCAGCAGCCAAGATTGGACAGGGCGTTGGGATGGCTACACCTTC.

The chain couples TRBV30 to TRBJ2-7; D remains unclear. The V gene lost 3 bases and the J gene lost 5 bases, with 8 bases spanning the gap. Germline CDR1 GTSNPN, CDR2 SVGIG (reference sequence). CDR3 length: 11 amino acids. The DNA of the CDR3 is TGTGCCTGGAGGATCTTACACGAGCAGTACTTC. As protein: CAWRILHEQYF.

This chain joins TRBV5-1 and TRBJ2-3, with 7 positions matching TRBD1. Germline CDR1 reads SGHRS; CDR2 reads YFSETQ. This CDR3 has 15 residues. J was trimmed by 2 bases and V by 4 bases; bases with no gene match: 7. The CDR3 DNA reads TGCGCCAGCAGCCCTTACAGGGGTGACACAGATACGCAGTATTTT. Its protein is CASSPYRGDTDTQYF.

This clone turned up a few times. J is TRBJ2-3 and V is TRBV29-1, with D hard to call. The V gene lost 8 bases and the J gene lost 2 bases, with 11 bases spanning the gap. From germline, CDR1 is SQVTM and CDR2 ANQGSEA. This CDR3 comprises 12 residues. CDR3 residues: CSIRPLTDTQYF. The CDR3 DNA reads TGCAGCATTCGACCCCTCACAGATACGCAGTATTTT.

The chain has TRBV6-6 and TRBJ2-5; 9 positions agree with TRBD1. The CDR3 totals 15 residues. V shed 5 bases and J 2 bases; nucleotides not matched to a gene: 6. Germline V gives CDR1 MNHNY, CDR2 SVGAGI (reference sequence). DNA of the CDR3: TGTGCCAGCAGTGCCTCGACAGGGGGGCAAGAGACCCAGTACTTC. Translated, it gives CASSASTGGQETQYF.

This clone has a handful of counts. The V and J genes are TRBV14 and TRBJ2-1; D tentatively reads TRBD1 or TRBD2 (6 bases each). The CDR3 covers 13 residues. The germline gives CDR1 SGHDN, CDR2 FVKESK. Trimming removed 10 bases at V and 6 bases at J, with 16 bases between. The CDR3 DNA is TGTGCCACCTCATCGGGGGCGCGCAATGAGCAGTTCTTC. It is translated as CATSSGARNEQFF.

V is TRBV29-1 and J is TRBJ1-3; D is perhaps TRBD1 (5 bases). V lost 4 bases and J lost 5, with 9 bases in between. This CDR3 region has 12 residues. The germline gives CDR1 SQVTM, CDR2 ANQGSEA. As DNA, the CDR3 is TGCAGCGTTGGAGGGGCTCGAAACACCATATATTTT. It encodes CSVGGARNTIYF. The variable domain in full, with the rest retrieved from reference TRBV29-1 and TRBJ1-3, is SAVISQKPSRDICQRGTSLTIQCQVDSQVTMMFWYRQQPGQSLTLIATANQGSEATYESGFVIDKFPISRPNLTFSTLTVSNMSPEDSSIYLCSVGGARNTIYFGEGSWLTVV.